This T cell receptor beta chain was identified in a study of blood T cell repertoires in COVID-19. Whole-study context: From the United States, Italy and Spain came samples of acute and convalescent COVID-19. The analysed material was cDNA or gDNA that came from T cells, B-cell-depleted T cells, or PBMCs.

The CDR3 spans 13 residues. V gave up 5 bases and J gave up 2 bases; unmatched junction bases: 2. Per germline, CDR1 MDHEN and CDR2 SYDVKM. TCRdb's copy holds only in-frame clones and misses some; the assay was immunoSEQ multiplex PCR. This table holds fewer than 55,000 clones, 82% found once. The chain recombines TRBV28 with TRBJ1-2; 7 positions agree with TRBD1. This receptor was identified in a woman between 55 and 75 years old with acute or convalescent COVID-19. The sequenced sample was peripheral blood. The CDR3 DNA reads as TGTGCCAGCAGTGCACAGGGGAACTATGGCTACACCTTC. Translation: CASSAQGNYGYTF.